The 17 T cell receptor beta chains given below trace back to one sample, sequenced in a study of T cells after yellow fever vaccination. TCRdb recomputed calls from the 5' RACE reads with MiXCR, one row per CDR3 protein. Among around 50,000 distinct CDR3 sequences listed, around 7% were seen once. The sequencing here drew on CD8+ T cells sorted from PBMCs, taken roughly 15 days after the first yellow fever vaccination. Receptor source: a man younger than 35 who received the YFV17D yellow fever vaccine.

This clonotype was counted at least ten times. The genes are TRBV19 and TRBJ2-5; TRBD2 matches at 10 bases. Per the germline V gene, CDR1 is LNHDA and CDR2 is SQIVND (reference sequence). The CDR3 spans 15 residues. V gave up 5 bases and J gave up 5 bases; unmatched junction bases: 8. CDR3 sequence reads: CASSRTSGDYETQYF. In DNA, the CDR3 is TGTGCCAGTAGTCGTACTAGCGGGGACTACGAGACCCAGTACTTC.

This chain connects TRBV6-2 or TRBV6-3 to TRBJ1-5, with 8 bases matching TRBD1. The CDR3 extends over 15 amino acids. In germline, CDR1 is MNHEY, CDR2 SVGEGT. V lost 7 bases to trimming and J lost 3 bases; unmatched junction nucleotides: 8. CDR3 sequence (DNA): TGTGCCAGCACCCTTCAGGGGGCCTTCAATCAGCCCCAGCATTTT. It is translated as CASTLQGAFNQPQHF.

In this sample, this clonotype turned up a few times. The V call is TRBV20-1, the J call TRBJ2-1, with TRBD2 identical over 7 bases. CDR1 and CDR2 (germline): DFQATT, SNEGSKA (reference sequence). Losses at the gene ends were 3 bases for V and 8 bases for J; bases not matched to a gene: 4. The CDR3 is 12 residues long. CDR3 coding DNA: TGCAGTGCTAGTGAACGGGGGGATGAGCAGTTCTTC. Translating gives CSASERGDEQFF.

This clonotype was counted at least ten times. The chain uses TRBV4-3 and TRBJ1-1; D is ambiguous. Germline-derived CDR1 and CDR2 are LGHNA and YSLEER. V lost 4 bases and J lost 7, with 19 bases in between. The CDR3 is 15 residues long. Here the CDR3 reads CASSPGISRWGEAFF. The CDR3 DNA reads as TGCGCCAGCAGCCCCGGAATCTCTCGGTGGGGTGAAGCTTTCTTT.

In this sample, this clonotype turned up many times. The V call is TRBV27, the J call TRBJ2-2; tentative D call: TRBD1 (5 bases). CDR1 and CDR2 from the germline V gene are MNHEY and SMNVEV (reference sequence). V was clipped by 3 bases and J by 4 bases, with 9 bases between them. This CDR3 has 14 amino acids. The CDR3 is CASSFGHFTGELFF. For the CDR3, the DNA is TGTGCCAGCAGTTTCGGACACTTCACCGGGGAGCTGTTTTTT.

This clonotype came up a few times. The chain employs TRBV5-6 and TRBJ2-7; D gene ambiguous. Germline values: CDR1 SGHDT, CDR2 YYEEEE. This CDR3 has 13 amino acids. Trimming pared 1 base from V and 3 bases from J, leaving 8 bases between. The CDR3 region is CASSLYSYYEQYV. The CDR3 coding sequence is TGTGCCAGCAGCTTGTATTCCTACTACGAGCAGTACGTC.

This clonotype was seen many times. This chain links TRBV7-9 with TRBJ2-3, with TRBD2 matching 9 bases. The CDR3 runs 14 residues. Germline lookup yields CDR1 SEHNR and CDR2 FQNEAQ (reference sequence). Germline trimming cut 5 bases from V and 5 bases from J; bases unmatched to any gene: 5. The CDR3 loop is CASSTGLAIDTQYF. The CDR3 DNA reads TGTGCCAGCAGCACGGGACTAGCTATAGATACGCAGTATTTT.

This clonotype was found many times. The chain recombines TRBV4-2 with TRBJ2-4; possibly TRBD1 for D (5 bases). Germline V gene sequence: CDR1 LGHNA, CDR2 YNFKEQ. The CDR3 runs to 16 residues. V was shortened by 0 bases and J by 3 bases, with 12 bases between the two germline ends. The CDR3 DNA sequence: TGTGCCAGCAGCCAAGATCCAGGGTATATCAAAAACATTCAGTACTTC. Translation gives CASSQDPGYIKNIQYF.

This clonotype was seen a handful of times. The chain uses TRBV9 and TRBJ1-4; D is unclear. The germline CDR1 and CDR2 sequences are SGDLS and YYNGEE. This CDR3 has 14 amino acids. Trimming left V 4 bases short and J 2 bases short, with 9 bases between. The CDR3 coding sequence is TGTGCCAGCAGCCTAGGTGGGACTAATGAAAAACTGTTTTTT. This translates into CASSLGGTNEKLFF.

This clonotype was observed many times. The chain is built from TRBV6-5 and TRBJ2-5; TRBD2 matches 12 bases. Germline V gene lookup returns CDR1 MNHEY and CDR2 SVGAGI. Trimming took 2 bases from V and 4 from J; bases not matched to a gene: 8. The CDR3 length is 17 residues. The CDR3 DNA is TGTGCCAGCAGTTACGAGAGTCGGACTAGCGGGGTAGAGACCCAGTACTTC. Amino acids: CASSYESRTSGVETQYF.

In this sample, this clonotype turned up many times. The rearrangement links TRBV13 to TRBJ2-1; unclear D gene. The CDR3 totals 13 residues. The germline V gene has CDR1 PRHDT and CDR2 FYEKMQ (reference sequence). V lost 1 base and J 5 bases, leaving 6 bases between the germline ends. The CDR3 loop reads CASSLARNNEQFF. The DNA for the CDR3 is TGTGCCAGCAGCTTAGCCAGGAACAATGAGCAGTTCTTC.

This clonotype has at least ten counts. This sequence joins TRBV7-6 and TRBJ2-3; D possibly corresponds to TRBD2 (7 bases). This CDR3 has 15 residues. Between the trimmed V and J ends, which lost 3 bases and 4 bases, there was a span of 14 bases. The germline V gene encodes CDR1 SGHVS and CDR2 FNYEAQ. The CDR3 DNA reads TGTGCCAGCAGCTTCAGGGGCGGGGGCGCAGATACGCAGTATTTT. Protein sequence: CASSFRGGGADTQYF.

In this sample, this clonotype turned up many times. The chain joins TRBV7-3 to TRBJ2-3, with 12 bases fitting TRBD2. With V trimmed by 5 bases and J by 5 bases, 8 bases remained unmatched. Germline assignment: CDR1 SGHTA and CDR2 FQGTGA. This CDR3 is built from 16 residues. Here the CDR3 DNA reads TGTGCCAGCAGCCCGAGGACTAGCGGGGAACTAGATACGCAGTATTTT. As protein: CASSPRTSGELDTQYF.

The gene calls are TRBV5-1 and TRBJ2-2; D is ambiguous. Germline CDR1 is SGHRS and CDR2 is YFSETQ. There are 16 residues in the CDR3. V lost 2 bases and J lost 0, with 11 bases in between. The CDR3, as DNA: TGCGCCAGCAGCTTAGGAAGACTTACGAACACCGGGGAGCTGTTTTTT. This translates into CASSLGRLTNTGELFF. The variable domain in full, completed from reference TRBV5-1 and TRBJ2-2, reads KAGVTQTPRYLIKTRGQQVTLSCSPISGHRSVSWYQQTPGQGLQFLFEYFSETQRNKGNFPGRFSGRQFSNSRSEMNVSTLELGDSALYLCASSLGRLTNTGELFFGEGSRLTVL.

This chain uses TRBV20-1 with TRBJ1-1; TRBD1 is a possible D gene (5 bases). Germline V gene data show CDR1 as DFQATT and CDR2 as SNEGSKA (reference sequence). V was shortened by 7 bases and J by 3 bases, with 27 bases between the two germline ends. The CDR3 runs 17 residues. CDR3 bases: TGCAGTGTACGATTGGGGCGGCCAGCATATGGCGACACTGAAGCTTTCTTT. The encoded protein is CSVRLGRPAYGDTEAFF.

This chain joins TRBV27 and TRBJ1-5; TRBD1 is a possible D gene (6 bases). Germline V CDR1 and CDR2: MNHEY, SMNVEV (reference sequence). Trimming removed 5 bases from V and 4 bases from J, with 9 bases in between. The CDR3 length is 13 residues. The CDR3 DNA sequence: TGTGCCAGCAGTAAACAGGGTAATCAGCCCCAGCATTTT. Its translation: CASSKQGNQPQHF.

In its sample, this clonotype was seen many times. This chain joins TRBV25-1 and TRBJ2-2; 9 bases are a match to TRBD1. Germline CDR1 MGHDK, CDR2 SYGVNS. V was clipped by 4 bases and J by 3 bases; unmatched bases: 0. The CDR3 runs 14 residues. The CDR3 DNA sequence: TGTGCCAGCAGTGGGACAGGGGACACCGGGGAGCTGTTTTTT. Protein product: CASSGTGDTGELFF.